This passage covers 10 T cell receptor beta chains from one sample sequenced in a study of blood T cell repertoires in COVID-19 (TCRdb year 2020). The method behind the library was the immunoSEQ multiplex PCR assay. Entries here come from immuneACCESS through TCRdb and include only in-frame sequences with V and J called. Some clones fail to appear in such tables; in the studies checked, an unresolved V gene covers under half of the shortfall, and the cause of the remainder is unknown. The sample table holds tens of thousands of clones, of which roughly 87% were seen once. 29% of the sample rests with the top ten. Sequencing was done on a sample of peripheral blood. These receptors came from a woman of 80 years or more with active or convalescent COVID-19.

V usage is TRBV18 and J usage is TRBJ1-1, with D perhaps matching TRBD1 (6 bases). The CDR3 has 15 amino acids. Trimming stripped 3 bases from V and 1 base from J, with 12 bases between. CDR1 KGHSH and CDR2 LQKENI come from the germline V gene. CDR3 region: CASSPAGVGNTEAFF. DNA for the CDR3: TGTGCCAGCTCACCCGCAGGGGTGGGGAACACTGAAGCTTTCTTT.

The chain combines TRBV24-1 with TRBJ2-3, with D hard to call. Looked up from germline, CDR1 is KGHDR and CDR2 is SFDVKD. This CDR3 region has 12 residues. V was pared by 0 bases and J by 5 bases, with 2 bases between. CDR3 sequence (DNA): TGTGCCACCAGTGATTTGCTAGATACGCAGTATTTT. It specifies CATSDLLDTQYF.

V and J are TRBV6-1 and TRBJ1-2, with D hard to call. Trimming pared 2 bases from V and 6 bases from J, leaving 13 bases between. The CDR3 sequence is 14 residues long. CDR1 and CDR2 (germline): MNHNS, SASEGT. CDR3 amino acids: CASSEIRGSDGYTF. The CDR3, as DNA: TGTGCCAGCAGTGAAATTCGGGGATCGGATGGCTACACCTTC.

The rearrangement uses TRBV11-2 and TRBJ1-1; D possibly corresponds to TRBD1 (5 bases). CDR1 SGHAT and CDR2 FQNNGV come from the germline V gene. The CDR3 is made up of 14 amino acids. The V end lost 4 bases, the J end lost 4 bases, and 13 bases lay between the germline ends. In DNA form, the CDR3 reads TGTGCCAGCAGCTCCGGTGGGGGAGGCACTGAAGCTTTCTTT. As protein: CASSSGGGGTEAFF.

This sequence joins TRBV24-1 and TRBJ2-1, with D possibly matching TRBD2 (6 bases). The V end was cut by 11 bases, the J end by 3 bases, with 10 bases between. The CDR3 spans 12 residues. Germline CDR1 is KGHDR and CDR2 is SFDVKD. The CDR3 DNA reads TGTGCCAGGAGGGTCGGCTACAATGAGCAGTTCTTC. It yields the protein CARRVGYNEQFF.

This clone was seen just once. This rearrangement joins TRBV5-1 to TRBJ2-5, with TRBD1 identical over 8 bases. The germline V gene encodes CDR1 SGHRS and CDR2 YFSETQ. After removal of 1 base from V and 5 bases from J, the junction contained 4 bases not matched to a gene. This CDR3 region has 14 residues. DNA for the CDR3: TGCGCCAGCAGCTTGCAGGGGGCGCGGGAGACCCAGTACTTC. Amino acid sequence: CASSLQGARETQYF.

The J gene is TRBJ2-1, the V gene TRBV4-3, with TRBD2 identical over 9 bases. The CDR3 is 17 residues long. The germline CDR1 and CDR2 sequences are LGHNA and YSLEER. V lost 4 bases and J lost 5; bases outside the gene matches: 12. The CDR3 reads CASSRLIGLAGHNEQFF. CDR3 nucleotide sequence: TGCGCCAGCAGCCGATTGATAGGGCTAGCGGGGCACAATGAGCAGTTCTTC.

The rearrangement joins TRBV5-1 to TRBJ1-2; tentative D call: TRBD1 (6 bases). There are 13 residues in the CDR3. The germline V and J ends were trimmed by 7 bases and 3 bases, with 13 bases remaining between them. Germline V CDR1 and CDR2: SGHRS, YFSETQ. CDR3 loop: CASGAGAYYGYTF. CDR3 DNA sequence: TGCGCCAGCGGCGCGGGGGCCTACTATGGCTACACCTTC.

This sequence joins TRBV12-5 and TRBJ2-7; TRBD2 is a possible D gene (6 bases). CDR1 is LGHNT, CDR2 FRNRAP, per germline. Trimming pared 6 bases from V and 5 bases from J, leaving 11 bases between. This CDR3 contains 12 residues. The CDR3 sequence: CASGLTGDEQYF. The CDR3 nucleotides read TGTGCTAGTGGCCTGACGGGGGACGAGCAGTACTTC.

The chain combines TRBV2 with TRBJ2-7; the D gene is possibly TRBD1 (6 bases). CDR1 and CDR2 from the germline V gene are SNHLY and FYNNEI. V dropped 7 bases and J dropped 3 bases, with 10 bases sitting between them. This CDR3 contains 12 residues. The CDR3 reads CASKEGVYEQYF. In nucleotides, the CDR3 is TGTGCCAGCAAAGAGGGGGTCTACGAGCAGTACTTC. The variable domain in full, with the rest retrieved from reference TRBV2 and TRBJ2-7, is EPEVTQTPSHQVTQMGQEVILRCVPISNHLYFYWYRQILGQKVEFLVSFYNNEISEKSEIFDDQFSVERPDGSNFTLKIRSTKLEDSAMYFCASKEGVYEQYFGPGTRLTVT.